This is a list of T cell receptor beta chains from one sample in a study of T cells in narcolepsy. Using immunoSEQ multiplex PCR, the repertoire was profiled, and TCRdb retains in-frame clones only, with some absent. The sample records 25,000 to 35,000 clones, about four fifths being singletons. The specimen was CD45RA- memory CD4+ T cells from PBMCs. The receptor source for this set is a human donor with narcolepsy. Each CDR3 is given with its conserved first and last residue. Fields, in order: D gene, J gene, V gene, clone size, CDR3 DNA, CDR3 protein. D genes are given only for firm matches. Clone size is given for some rows only: seen once, a few or many times, or a class if the clone is expanded.

d_gene: .; j_gene: TRBJ1-3; v_gene: TRBV5-4; abundance: .; CDR3nt: TGTGCCAGCAGCTTGCAGGGATCCGGAAACACCATATATTTT; CDR3aa: CASSLQGSGNTIYF
d_gene: .; j_gene: TRBJ2-1; v_gene: TRBV7-9; abundance: .; CDR3nt: TGTGCCAGCAGCTTAGGGGAGGGGGGCTACAATGAGCAGTTCTTC; CDR3aa: CASSLGEGGYNEQFF
d_gene: .; j_gene: TRBJ2-5; v_gene: TRBV6-6; abundance: few; CDR3nt: TGTGCCAGCCTTGACAGGCCACCACGGGAGACCCAGTACTTC; CDR3aa: CASLDRPPRETQYF
d_gene: .; j_gene: TRBJ1-4; v_gene: TRBV5-1; abundance: .; CDR3nt: TGCGCCAGCAGCCCTCGGGTGGGGTACGAAGCTAATGAAAAACTGTTTTTT; CDR3aa: CASSPRVGYEANEKLFF
d_gene: TRBD1; j_gene: TRBJ2-5; v_gene: TRBV7-9; abundance: few; CDR3nt: TGTGCCAGCAGACAGGGGGCCAGCCAAGAGACCCAGTACTTC; CDR3aa: CASRQGASQETQYF
d_gene: .; j_gene: TRBJ1-4; v_gene: TRBV21-1; abundance: once; CDR3nt: TGTGCCAGCAGCAACCCCAGGCCCTTGAGTAAACTGTTTTTT; CDR3aa: CASSNPRPLSKLFF
d_gene: .; j_gene: TRBJ2-4; v_gene: TRBV15; abundance: .; CDR3nt: TGTGCCACCAGCAGAGATATCGGCTCCCAGTACTTC; CDR3aa: CATSRDIGSQYF
d_gene: .; j_gene: TRBJ1-3; v_gene: TRBV7-9; abundance: .; CDR3nt: TGTGCCAGCAGCCCATCCGGTGGAGTGGCTAGCTCTGGAAACACCATATATTTT; CDR3aa: CASSPSGGVASSGNTIYF
d_gene: .; j_gene: TRBJ2-3; v_gene: TRBV5-6; abundance: once; CDR3nt: TGTGCCAGCAGCACAGGGATTCTTACGCAGTATTTT; CDR3aa: CASSTGILTQYF
d_gene: .; j_gene: TRBJ1-1; v_gene: TRBV5-1; abundance: once; CDR3nt: TGCGCCAGCAGTGTTGGACAATTGAACACTGAAGCTTTCTTT; CDR3aa: CASSVGQLNTEAFF
d_gene: .; j_gene: TRBJ1-6; v_gene: TRBV19; abundance: .; CDR3nt: TGTGCCAGCGGACGAGGAGTCGGCAATTCACCCCTCCACTTT; CDR3aa: CASGRGVGNSPLHF
d_gene: .; j_gene: TRBJ2-3; v_gene: TRBV7-9; abundance: .; CDR3nt: TGTGCCAGCAGCTTAGACTCAGATACGCAGTATTTT; CDR3aa: CASSLDSDTQYF
d_gene: .; j_gene: TRBJ2-7; v_gene: TRBV28; abundance: .; CDR3nt: TGTGCCAGCCAACGGTATCAGGGGCGAAAATACGAGCAGTACTTC; CDR3aa: CASQRYQGRKYEQYF
d_gene: TRBD1; j_gene: TRBJ2-7; v_gene: TRBV2; abundance: few; CDR3nt: TGTGCCAGCAGCCGGGACAGGGGGTACGAGCAGTACTTC; CDR3aa: CASSRDRGYEQYF
d_gene: TRBD2; j_gene: TRBJ2-7; v_gene: TRBV4-2; abundance: .; CDR3nt: TGTGCCAGCAGCCCTAGCGGGCCAGCCTACGAGCAGTACTTC; CDR3aa: CASSPSGPAYEQYF
d_gene: .; j_gene: TRBJ2-5; v_gene: TRBV13; abundance: .; CDR3nt: TGTGCCAGCAGCTCCGGGACTTTGCAAGAGACCCAGTACTTC; CDR3aa: CASSSGTLQETQYF
d_gene: .; j_gene: TRBJ1-1; v_gene: TRBV30; abundance: .; CDR3nt: TGTGCCTGGAAGGGTCGGACGAACACTGAAGCTTTCTTT; CDR3aa: CAWKGRTNTEAFF
d_gene: .; j_gene: TRBJ1-1; v_gene: TRBV13; abundance: .; CDR3nt: TGTGCCAGCAGCCTCACGGCCGGAAGGACTGAAGCTTTCTTT; CDR3aa: CASSLTAGRTEAFF
d_gene: TRBD1; j_gene: TRBJ1-5; v_gene: TRBV28; abundance: once; CDR3nt: TGTGCCAGCAGTTTATCCCTTTCGGACAGGGGCGGATATAGCAATCAGCCCCAGCATTTT; CDR3aa: CASSLSLSDRGGYSNQPQHF
d_gene: .; j_gene: TRBJ1-1; v_gene: TRBV7-6; abundance: .; CDR3nt: TGTGCCAGCAGCGGAATGAAAAACACTGAAGCTTTCTTT; CDR3aa: CASSGMKNTEAFF
d_gene: .; j_gene: TRBJ2-1; v_gene: TRBV7-8; abundance: .; CDR3nt: TGTGCCAGCAGCGCTTACAGGGTAGGGTCCTACAATGAGCAGTTCTTC; CDR3aa: CASSAYRVGSYNEQFF
d_gene: TRBD2; j_gene: TRBJ2-1; v_gene: TRBV10-3; abundance: .; CDR3nt: TGTGCCATCAGTGGCCCCGGGAGCGGGGGGGACTCCTACAATGAGCAGTTCTTC; CDR3aa: CAISGPGSGGDSYNEQFF
d_gene: TRBD1; j_gene: TRBJ1-5; v_gene: TRBV27; abundance: .; CDR3nt: TGTGCCAGCAGTCCCTCCGACAGGGTAAGCAATCAGCCCCAGCATTTT; CDR3aa: CASSPSDRVSNQPQHF
d_gene: .; j_gene: TRBJ2-1; v_gene: TRBV7-9; abundance: .; CDR3nt: TGTGCCAGCAGCCCGAAGGTCCGGCTTGGGAATGAGCAGTTCTTC; CDR3aa: CASSPKVRLGNEQFF
d_gene: TRBD1; j_gene: TRBJ2-1; v_gene: TRBV18; abundance: .; CDR3nt: TGTGCCAGCTCACCACTCGGGACAGGGGGATCGGAAAATGAGCAGTTCTTC; CDR3aa: CASSPLGTGGSENEQFF
d_gene: .; j_gene: TRBJ2-5; v_gene: TRBV29-1; abundance: .; CDR3nt: TGCAGCGTACCTACTTCCTGGGGATCCCAAGAGACCCAGTACTTC; CDR3aa: CSVPTSWGSQETQYF
d_gene: .; j_gene: TRBJ1-2; v_gene: TRBV10-3; abundance: .; CDR3nt: TGTGCCATCAGTGACGGGCTGGATGGCTACACCTTC; CDR3aa: CAISDGLDGYTF
d_gene: .; j_gene: TRBJ2-3; v_gene: TRBV28; abundance: few; CDR3nt: TGTGCCAGCAGTACGGTGACAGATACGCAGTATTTT; CDR3aa: CASSTVTDTQYF
d_gene: .; j_gene: TRBJ2-3; v_gene: TRBV7-2; abundance: .; CDR3nt: TGTGCCAGCAGCTTGGCAGGTTCCTCTAATACGCAGTATTTT; CDR3aa: CASSLAGSSNTQYF
d_gene: TRBD2; j_gene: TRBJ2-3; v_gene: TRBV9; abundance: .; CDR3nt: TGTGCCAGCAGCGTAGAAGGGAGGGGCACAGATACGCAGTATTTT; CDR3aa: CASSVEGRGTDTQYF
d_gene: .; j_gene: TRBJ1-2; v_gene: TRBV28; abundance: .; CDR3nt: TGTGCCAGCAGTACCGCGGGGATGGGCTATGGCTACACCTTC; CDR3aa: CASSTAGMGYGYTF
d_gene: .; j_gene: TRBJ1-1; v_gene: TRBV2; abundance: .; CDR3nt: TGTGCCAGCACCGCGGGGGAGGCCGGCGCTTTCTTT; CDR3aa: CASTAGEAGAFF
d_gene: .; j_gene: TRBJ1-4; v_gene: TRBV28; abundance: few; CDR3nt: TGTGCCAGCAGGCCAGCGGGGGCGGATGAAAAACTGTTTTTT; CDR3aa: CASRPAGADEKLFF
d_gene: TRBD1; j_gene: TRBJ2-2; v_gene: TRBV7-2; abundance: .; CDR3nt: TGTGCCAGCAGCGCACCCGGGACAGCGAACACCGGGGAGCTGTTTTTT; CDR3aa: CASSAPGTANTGELFF
d_gene: .; j_gene: TRBJ2-1; v_gene: TRBV6-8; abundance: .; CDR3nt: TGTGCCAGCCGAGGGGTGGCTGAGCAGTTCTTC; CDR3aa: CASRGVAEQFF
d_gene: .; j_gene: TRBJ2-7; v_gene: TRBV2; abundance: .; CDR3nt: TGTGCCAGCAGTGTAACCCCCTACGAGCAGTACTTC; CDR3aa: CASSVTPYEQYF
d_gene: .; j_gene: TRBJ2-3; v_gene: TRBV11-1; abundance: .; CDR3nt: TGTGCCAGCAGCTCCGGGGACCATCGGACAGATACGCAGTATTTT; CDR3aa: CASSSGDHRTDTQYF
d_gene: .; j_gene: TRBJ1-2; v_gene: TRBV30; abundance: .; CDR3nt: TGTGCCTGGAGTTCGGGCCGGACCCTCGACTACACCTTC; CDR3aa: CAWSSGRTLDYTF
d_gene: TRBD1; j_gene: TRBJ1-2; v_gene: TRBV10-3; abundance: .; CDR3nt: TGTGCCATCCGCAGTGGGGAGGGGGCGCGTGGCTACACCTTC; CDR3aa: CAIRSGEGARGYTF
d_gene: TRBD1; j_gene: TRBJ1-2; v_gene: TRBV6-4; abundance: .; CDR3nt: TGTGCCAGTAAGGAAAGTTCTGGCAGGGGGCGGAATGGCTACACCTTC; CDR3aa: CASKESSGRGRNGYTF
d_gene: TRBD2; j_gene: TRBJ2-3; v_gene: TRBV18; abundance: few; CDR3nt: TGTGCCAGCTCACCCTCTAGCGGGGGGGCGACAGATACGCAGTATTTT; CDR3aa: CASSPSSGGATDTQYF
d_gene: .; j_gene: TRBJ2-6; v_gene: TRBV28; abundance: .; CDR3nt: TGTGCCAGCTGCACAGTCTCTGGGGCCAACGTCCTGACTTTC; CDR3aa: CASCTVSGANVLTF
d_gene: .; j_gene: TRBJ1-6; v_gene: TRBV9; abundance: .; CDR3nt: TGTGCCAGCAGCGTAGGTCCAGATAGTAATTCACCCCTCCACTTT; CDR3aa: CASSVGPDSNSPLHF
d_gene: TRBD1; j_gene: TRBJ2-2; v_gene: TRBV9; abundance: .; CDR3nt: TGTGCCAGCAGCGCTAAACAGGGGTCCACCGGGGAGCTGTTTTTT; CDR3aa: CASSAKQGSTGELFF
d_gene: .; j_gene: TRBJ1-4; v_gene: TRBV4-3; abundance: medium-sized; CDR3nt: TGCGCCAGCAGCCAAGATGTCCCCCTGGAGACTAATGAAAAACTGTTTTTT; CDR3aa: CASSQDVPLETNEKLFF
d_gene: .; j_gene: TRBJ1-2; v_gene: TRBV20-1; abundance: .; CDR3nt: TGCAGTGCTAGTCACGTAGGGGGCTACACCTTC; CDR3aa: CSASHVGGYTF
d_gene: .; j_gene: TRBJ1-6; v_gene: TRBV9; abundance: .; CDR3nt: TGTGCCAGCAGCCGAACCGACAGGACCTATAATTCACCCCTCCACTTT; CDR3aa: CASSRTDRTYNSPLHF
d_gene: TRBD1; j_gene: TRBJ2-4; v_gene: TRBV19; abundance: .; CDR3nt: TGTGCCAGTAGTCCCCGACAGGGAAACATTCAGTACTTC; CDR3aa: CASSPRQGNIQYF
d_gene: .; j_gene: TRBJ2-2; v_gene: TRBV5-1; abundance: .; CDR3nt: TGCGCCAGCAGCGATCACCGGACTGCGAACACCGGGGAGCTGTTTTTT; CDR3aa: CASSDHRTANTGELFF
d_gene: .; j_gene: TRBJ2-7; v_gene: TRBV2; abundance: .; CDR3nt: TGTGCCAGCAGTGGTGGCTACGAGCAGTACTTC; CDR3aa: CASSGGYEQYF
d_gene: TRBD1; j_gene: TRBJ2-4; v_gene: TRBV2; abundance: few; CDR3nt: TGTGCCAGCACCCTGGACAGGGGAGGCATTCAGTACTTC; CDR3aa: CASTLDRGGIQYF
d_gene: .; j_gene: TRBJ2-7; v_gene: TRBV6-1; abundance: once; CDR3nt: TGTGCCAGCAGTGAGGAGTTCTCCTACGAGCAGTACTTC; CDR3aa: CASSEEFSYEQYF
d_gene: TRBD1; j_gene: TRBJ1-5; v_gene: TRBV19; abundance: once; CDR3nt: TGTGCCAGTCGGGCGGAAACAGGGGGCAATCAGCCCCAGCATTTT; CDR3aa: CASRAETGGNQPQHF
d_gene: TRBD2; j_gene: TRBJ2-5; v_gene: TRBV7-7; abundance: .; CDR3nt: TGTGCTAGCAGCTTAGCGGGGACCGGCGGAGAGACCCAGTACTTC; CDR3aa: CASSLAGTGGETQYF